Listed below are T cell receptor beta chains from one sample, sequenced in a study of cytomegalovirus exposure and HLA in healthy donors. TCRdb keeps only in-frame clones here, not all; method: immunoSEQ multiplex PCR. The data show tens of thousands of clones, and the top ten clones hold 15% to 20%. The sample was PBMCs. The receptor source for this set is a male donor in good health and CMV-seropositive. Each CDR3 is given with its conserved first and last residue. A D gene is named only where the DNA matches it firmly.

d_call j_call v_call cdr3_nt cdr3_aa
TRBD1 TRBJ1-2 TRBV6-5 TGTGCCAGCAGCAGACAGGGTAACTATGGCTACACCTTC CASSRQGNYGYTF
TRBD1 TRBJ1-2 TRBV18 TGTACCAGCTCACCAAAGACAGGGGGCTATGGCTACACCTTC CTSSPKTGGYGYTF
TRBD1 TRBJ2-6 TRBV19 TGTGCCAGTAGTATAGGAGGACAGGGGGGCTCTAGGGTCCTGACTTTC CASSIGGQGGSRVLTF
TRBD1 TRBJ2-5 TRBV9 TGTGCCAGCAGCACCCGGACAGGGGGCTTGGAGACCCAGTACTTC CASSTRTGGLETQYF
NA TRBJ2-7 TRBV9 TGTGCCAGCAGCGTAGGGACCGCGGGCTACGAGCAGTACTTC CASSVGTAGYEQYF
NA TRBJ1-5 TRBV2 TGTGCCAGCCTGGAGGTCGATAGCAATCAGCCCCAGCATTTT CASLEVDSNQPQHF
NA TRBJ2-3 TRBV9 TGTGCCAGCAGCGTAGTCCATGGCGGGGTCCCAGATACGCAGTATTTT CASSVVHGGVPDTQYF
NA TRBJ1-1 TRBV10-1 TGCGCCAGCAGTGAGCCTATGACAGGACAGAACACTGAAGCTTTCTTT CASSEPMTGQNTEAFF
TRBD2 TRBJ2-7 TRBV4-2 TGTGCCAGCAGCCAAGATCGGGGAAGCGGGGGGGCCCACGAGCAGTACTTC CASSQDRGSGGAHEQYF
NA TRBJ2-7 TRBV19 TGTGCCAGTTCAACAGGGTACGAGCAGTACTTC CASSTGYEQYF
NA TRBJ1-1 TRBV28 TGTGCCAGCGGCCTTCACACTGAAGCTTTCTTT CASGLHTEAFF
TRBD1 TRBJ2-7 TRBV9 TGTGCCAGCAGCGTGGGACCGAGACAGGGGGCCGGCGAGCAGTACTTC CASSVGPRQGAGEQYF
NA TRBJ1-1 TRBV29-1 TGCAGCGCCCCAGGGCAGGATGGCACTGAAGCTTTCTTT CSAPGQDGTEAFF
NA TRBJ1-2 TRBV5-1 TGCGCCAGCAGCTTGGCGGTCCGGGGGGGCTACACCTTC CASSLAVRGGYTF
TRBD2 TRBJ2-3 TRBV12-5 TGTGCTAGTGGTTCCGGACTAGCGAAAGATACGCAGTATTTT CASGSGLAKDTQYF
NA TRBJ2-7 TRBV11-1 TGTGCCAGCAGCTGGTACAGGTCCTCAAGCTCCTACGAGCAGTACTTC CASSWYRSSSSYEQYF
NA TRBJ1-5 TRBV28 TGTGCCAGCGTACTCCATTTGGGTCCTACAGCCCAGCATTTT CASVLHLGPTAQHF
NA TRBJ1-1 TRBV5-1 TGCGCCAGCAGCTTGGGTGGGGCTACTGAAGCTTTCTTT CASSLGGATEAFF
TRBD1 TRBJ2-7 TRBV14 TGTGCCAGCAGCCTACGGAGGACAGGGAATTACGAGCAGTACTTC CASSLRRTGNYEQYF
NA TRBJ2-7 TRBV6-6 TGTGCCAGCAGTTCCAGACACTGGGACGAGCAGTACTTC CASSSRHWDEQYF
NA TRBJ1-1 TRBV10-1 TGCGCCAGCAGTCACGGAGCTGAAGCTTTCTTT CASSHGAEAFF
NA TRBJ1-2 TRBV5-5 TGTGCCAGCAGCTTGGCCGCGAAAGGCTACACCTTC CASSLAAKGYTF
TRBD1 TRBJ2-7 TRBV28 TGTGCCAGCAGCGTACAGGACAGGGATTCCTACGAGCAGTACTTC CASSVQDRDSYEQYF
TRBD2 TRBJ2-1 TRBV4-2 TGTGCCAGCAGCCACCCGGGACTAGCGGGAGTGGAGCAGTTCTTC CASSHPGLAGVEQFF
NA TRBJ1-1 TRBV2 TGTGCCAGCGTTGGACATGGGACAATGAACACTGAAGCTTTCTTT CASVGHGTMNTEAFF
TRBD1 TRBJ2-7 TRBV5-1 TGCGCCAGCAGCTTGATGGGACAGGGGTCCCACGAGCAGTACTTC CASSLMGQGSHEQYF
NA TRBJ1-1 TRBV20-1 TGCAGTGCTCGCGGTGACACTGAAGCTTTCTTT CSARGDTEAFF
TRBD1 TRBJ2-7 TRBV5-1 TGCGCCAGCAGCCCCCGGACAGGCTCTCTCTACGAGCAGTACTTC CASSPRTGSLYEQYF
NA TRBJ2-7 TRBV29-1 TGCAGCGTTGCTCGAATGAGCTCCTACGAGCAGTACTTC CSVARMSSYEQYF
NA TRBJ1-1 TRBV30 TGTGCCTGGAGTGTCTTACGCGCGGAAGCTTTCTTT CAWSVLRAEAFF
NA TRBJ2-2 TRBV10-1 TGCGCCAGCAGCCCGGGCACCGGGGAGCTGTTTTTT CASSPGTGELFF
NA TRBJ2-7 TRBV30 TGTGCCTGGAGTCTCAGGGGAGCCGTCGAGCAGTACTTC CAWSLRGAVEQYF
TRBD2 TRBJ2-7 TRBV6-1 TGTGCCAGCAGGCCCCGGGGGGCCTACGAGCAGTACTTC CASRPRGAYEQYF
NA TRBJ1-2 TRBV7-6 TGTGCCAGCAGCTTAGTTGCAGGTGCTAACTATGGCTACACCTTC CASSLVAGANYGYTF
NA TRBJ1-1 TRBV4-2 TGTGCCAGCAGCCAAATGGAGGGGCCCACTGAAGCTTTCTTT CASSQMEGPTEAFF
NA TRBJ2-1 TRBV10-2 TGCGCCAGCAGTGATACACGGGGGGCCAACAATGAGCAGTTCTTC CASSDTRGANNEQFF
NA TRBJ2-5 TRBV7-8 TGTGCCAGCAGCTTAGTGGGGGCCAGGGAGACCCAGTACTTC CASSLVGARETQYF
TRBD1 TRBJ2-7 TRBV30 TGTGCCTGGAGTGTAGACAGGGTTGACTCCGAGCAGTACTTC CAWSVDRVDSEQYF
NA TRBJ1-1 TRBV29-1 TGCAGCGTTGATCCAGGATTGAACACTGAAGCTTTCTTT CSVDPGLNTEAFF
NA TRBJ2-1 TRBV5-6 TGTGCCAGCAGCCGCCGACTAGATTACGTCAATGAGCAGTTCTTC CASSRRLDYVNEQFF
NA TRBJ1-5 TRBV6-5 TGTGCCAGCAGTTTTGGGGCGAAGAATCAGCCCCAGCATTTT CASSFGAKNQPQHF
NA TRBJ1-4 TRBV30 TGTGCCTGGAGTGGGGGGCGAAATGAAAAACTGTTTTTT CAWSGGRNEKLFF
TRBD1 TRBJ1-1 TRBV6-1 TGTGCCAGCAGTGAAGGGGACAGGGGGAATGAAGCTTTCTTT CASSEGDRGNEAFF
NA TRBJ1-2 TRBV7-9 TGTGCCAGCAGCTTAGAACGCCACGGGGGCTACACCTTC CASSLERHGGYTF
TRBD1 TRBJ2-7 TRBV7-3 TGTGCCAGCAGCCCCGGACAGGGAGGTCGGTACGAGCAGTACTTC CASSPGQGGRYEQYF
NA TRBJ2-7 TRBV29-1 TGCAGCGTTGAAGTTAGGGGACTGTACTACGAGCAGTACTTC CSVEVRGLYYEQYF
TRBD1 TRBJ1-1 TRBV7-9 TGTGCCGTCGATGGGGACAGGGATGATGAAGCTTTCTTT CAVDGDRDDEAFF
NA TRBJ2-7 TRBV30 TGTGCCTGGAGTGTACAGGATAGCGAGCAGTACTTC CAWSVQDSEQYF
TRBD2 TRBJ2-7 TRBV27 TGTGCCAGCAGCCGGACTAGTTTATACGAGCAGTACTTC CASSRTSLYEQYF
NA TRBJ1-1 TRBV30 TGTGCCTGGAAATCAGTTGGGGGCGAAGCTTTCTTT CAWKSVGGEAFF
NA TRBJ2-2 TRBV6-1 TGTGCCAGCAGTGAAAACGAGGGGGTAGGCGGGGAGCTGTTTTTT CASSENEGVGGELFF
NA TRBJ2-7 TRBV29-1 TGCAGCGGGAAGGGAGACAGGCACTACGAGCAGTACTTC CSGKGDRHYEQYF
NA TRBJ1-1 TRBV30 TGTGCCTGGAGTGGACAGGTCTACACTGAAGCTTTCTTT CAWSGQVYTEAFF
NA TRBJ2-7 TRBV6-4 TGTGCCAGCTCGACGCTGGAGGGGTCCGAGCAGTACTTC CASSTLEGSEQYF
NA TRBJ1-4 TRBV30 TGTGCCTGGAGTACCGGACAGTGGACTGAAAAACTGTTTTTT CAWSTGQWTEKLFF
NA TRBJ1-5 TRBV28 TGTGCCAGCACCACGGTACGCAGGGCCAATCAGCCCCAGCATTTT CASTTVRRANQPQHF
TRBD2 TRBJ2-5 TRBV6-1 TGTGCCAGCAGTGAAGTAGGCGGGGGGGGAGAGACCCAGTACTTC CASSEVGGGGETQYF
NA TRBJ2-3 TRBV6-5 TGTGCCAGCAGGTCCCCTTTAGCTAATACGCAGTATTTT CASRSPLANTQYF
NA TRBJ2-7 TRBV28 TGTGCCAGCGCGGAGTTGTACGAGCAGTACTTC CASAELYEQYF